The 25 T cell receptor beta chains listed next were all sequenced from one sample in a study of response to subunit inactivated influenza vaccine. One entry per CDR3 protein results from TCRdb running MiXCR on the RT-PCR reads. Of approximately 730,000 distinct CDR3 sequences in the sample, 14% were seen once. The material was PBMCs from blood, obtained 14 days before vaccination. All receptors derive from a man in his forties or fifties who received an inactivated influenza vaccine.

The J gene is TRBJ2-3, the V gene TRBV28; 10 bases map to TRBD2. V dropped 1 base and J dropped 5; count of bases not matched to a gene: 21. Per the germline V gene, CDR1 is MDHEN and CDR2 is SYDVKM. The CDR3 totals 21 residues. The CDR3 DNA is TGTGCCAGCAGTTTATATGTCCTAGCGGGGGCCAGATACACTACACAAGATACGCAGTATTTT. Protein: CASSLYVLAGARYTTQDTQYF.

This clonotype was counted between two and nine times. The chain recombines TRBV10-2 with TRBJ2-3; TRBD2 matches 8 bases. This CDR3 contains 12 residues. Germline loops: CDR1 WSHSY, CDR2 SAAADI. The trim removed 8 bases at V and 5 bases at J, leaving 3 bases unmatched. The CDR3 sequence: CASLRGEDTQYF. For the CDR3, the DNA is TGCGCCAGCTTGCGGGGGGAAGATACGCAGTATTTT.

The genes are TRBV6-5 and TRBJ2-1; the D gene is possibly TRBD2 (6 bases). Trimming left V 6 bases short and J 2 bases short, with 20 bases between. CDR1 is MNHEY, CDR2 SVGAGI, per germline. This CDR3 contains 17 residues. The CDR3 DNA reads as TGTGCCAGCAGCTACGGGCGCGGGACTGATGCCTACAATGAGCAGTTCTTC. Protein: CASSYGRGTDAYNEQFF.

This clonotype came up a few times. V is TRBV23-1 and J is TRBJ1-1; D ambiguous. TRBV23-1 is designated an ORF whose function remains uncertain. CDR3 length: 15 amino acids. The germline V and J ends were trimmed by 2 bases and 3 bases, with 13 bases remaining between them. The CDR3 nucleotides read TGCGCCAGCAGTCAAGAGGGAGAGGGATACACTGAAGCTTTCTTT. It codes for CASSQEGEGYTEAFF.

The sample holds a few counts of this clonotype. The CDR3 sequence: CASRRGASYEQYF. The CDR3 DNA reads as TGTGCCAGCAGACGGGGGGCGTCCTACGAGCAGTACTTC. The chain is built from TRBV6-2 or TRBV6-3 and TRBJ2-7, with D possibly being TRBD2 (7 bases). V was trimmed by 6 bases and J by 1 base, leaving 10 bases between them. CDR3 length equals 13 residues. Germline CDR1 MNHEY, CDR2 SVGEGT.

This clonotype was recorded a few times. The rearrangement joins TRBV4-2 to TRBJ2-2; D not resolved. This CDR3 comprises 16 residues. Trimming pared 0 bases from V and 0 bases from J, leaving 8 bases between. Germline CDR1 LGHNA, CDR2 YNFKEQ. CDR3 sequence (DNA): TGTGCCAGCAGCCAAGATCGGCTAGCGAACACCGGGGAGCTGTTTTTT. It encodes CASSQDRLANTGELFF.

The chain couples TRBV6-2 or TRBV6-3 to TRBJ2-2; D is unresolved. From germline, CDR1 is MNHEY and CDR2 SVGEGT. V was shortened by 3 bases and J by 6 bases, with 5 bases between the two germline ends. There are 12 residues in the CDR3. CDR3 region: CASSYPAGELFF. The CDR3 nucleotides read TGTGCCAGCAGTTATCCCGCCGGGGAGCTGTTTTTT.

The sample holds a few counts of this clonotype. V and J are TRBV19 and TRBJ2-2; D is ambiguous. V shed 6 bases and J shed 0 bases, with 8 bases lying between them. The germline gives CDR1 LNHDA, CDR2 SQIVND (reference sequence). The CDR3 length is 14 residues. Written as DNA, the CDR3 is TGTGCCAGTAGCGACGGCGCGAACACCGGGGAGCTGTTTTTT. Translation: CASSDGANTGELFF. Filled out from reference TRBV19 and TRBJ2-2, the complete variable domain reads DGGITQSPKYLFRKEGQNVTLSCEQNLNHDAMYWYRQDPGQGLRLIYYSQIVNDFQKGDIAEGYSVSREKKESFPLTVTSAQKNPTAFYLCASSDGANTGELFFGEGSRLTVL.

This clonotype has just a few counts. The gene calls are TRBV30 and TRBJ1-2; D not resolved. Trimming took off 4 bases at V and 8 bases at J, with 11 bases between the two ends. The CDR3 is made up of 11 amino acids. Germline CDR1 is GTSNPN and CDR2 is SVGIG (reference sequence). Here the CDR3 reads CAWTIGRGYTF. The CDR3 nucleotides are TGTGCCTGGACGATTGGAAGGGGCTACACCTTC. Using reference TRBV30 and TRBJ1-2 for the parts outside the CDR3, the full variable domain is SQTIHQWPATLVQPVGSPLSLECTVEGTSNPNLYWYRQAAGRGLQLLFYSVGIGQISSEVPQNLSASRPQDRQFILSSKKLLLSDSGFYLCAWTIGRGYTFGSGTRLTVV.

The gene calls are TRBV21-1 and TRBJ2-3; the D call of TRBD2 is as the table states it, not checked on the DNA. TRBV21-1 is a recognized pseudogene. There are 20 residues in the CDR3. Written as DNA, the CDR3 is TGTGCCAGCAGCAAAGAGTGGGTTTGGGACCGGGACTCTCACACAGATACGCAGTATTTT. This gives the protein CASSKEWVWDRDSHTDTQYF.

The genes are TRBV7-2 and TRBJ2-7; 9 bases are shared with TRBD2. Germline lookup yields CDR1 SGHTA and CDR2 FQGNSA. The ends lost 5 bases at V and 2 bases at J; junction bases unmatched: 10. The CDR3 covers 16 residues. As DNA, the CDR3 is TGTGCCAGCAGCAGAAGGGCGGGGGGGGCCCCCTACGAGCAGTACTTC. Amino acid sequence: CASSRRAGGAPYEQYF.

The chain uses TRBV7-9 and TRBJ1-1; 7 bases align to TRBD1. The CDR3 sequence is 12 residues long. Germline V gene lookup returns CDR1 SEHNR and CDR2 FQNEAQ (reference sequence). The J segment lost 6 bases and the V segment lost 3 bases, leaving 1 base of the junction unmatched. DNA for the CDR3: TGTGCCAGCAGCTTCGACAGGGCTGAAGCTTTCTTT. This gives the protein CASSFDRAEAFF.

This CDR3 reads CSARRRTGPSSTDTQYF. The CDR3 bases are TGCAGTGCTAGACGTAGGACAGGCCCTTCTAGCACAGATACGCAGTATTTT. The genes are TRBV20-1 and TRBJ2-3; 7 bases map to TRBD1. This CDR3 comprises 17 residues. Unmatched junction bases numbered 11, after V lost 2 bases and J lost 0 bases. Germline lookup yields CDR1 DFQATT and CDR2 SNEGSKA (reference sequence).

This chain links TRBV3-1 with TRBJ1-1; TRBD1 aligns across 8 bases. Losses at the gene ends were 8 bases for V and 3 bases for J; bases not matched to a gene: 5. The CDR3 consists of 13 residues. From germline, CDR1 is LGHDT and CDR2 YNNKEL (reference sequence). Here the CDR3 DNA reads TGTGCCAGCGGGACAGGATTTGACACTGAAGCTTTCTTT. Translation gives CASGTGFDTEAFF.

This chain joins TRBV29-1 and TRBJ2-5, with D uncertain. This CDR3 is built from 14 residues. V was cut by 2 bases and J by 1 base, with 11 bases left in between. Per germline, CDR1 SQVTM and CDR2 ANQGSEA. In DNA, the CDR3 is TGCAGCGTTGAACAACAGCTGTGCCAAGAGACCCAGTACTTC. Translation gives CSVEQQLCQETQYF.

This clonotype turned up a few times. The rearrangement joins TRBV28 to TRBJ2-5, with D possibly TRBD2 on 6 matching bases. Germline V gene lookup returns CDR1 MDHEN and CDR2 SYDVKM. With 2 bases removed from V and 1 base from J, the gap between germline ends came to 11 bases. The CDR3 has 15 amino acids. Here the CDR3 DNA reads TGTGCCAGCAGTTTACCGGGAGTCAGCCAAGAGACCCAGTACTTC. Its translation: CASSLPGVSQETQYF. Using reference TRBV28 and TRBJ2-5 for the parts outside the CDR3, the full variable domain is DVKVTQSSRYLVKRTGEKVFLECVQDMDHENMFWYRQDPGLGLRLIYFSYDVKMKEKGDIPEGYSVSREKKERFSLILESASTNQTSMYLCASSLPGVSQETQYFGPGTRLLVL.

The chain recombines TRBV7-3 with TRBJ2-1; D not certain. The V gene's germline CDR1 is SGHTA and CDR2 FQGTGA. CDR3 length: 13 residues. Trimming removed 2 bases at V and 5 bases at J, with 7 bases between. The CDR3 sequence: CASSLWVNNEQFF. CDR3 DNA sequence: TGTGCCAGCAGCTTATGGGTAAACAATGAGCAGTTCTTC.

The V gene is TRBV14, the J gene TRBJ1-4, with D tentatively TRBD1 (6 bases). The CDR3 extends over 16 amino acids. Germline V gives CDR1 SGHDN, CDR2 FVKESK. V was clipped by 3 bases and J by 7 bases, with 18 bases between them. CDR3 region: CASSQLRDTRGEKLFF. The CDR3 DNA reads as TGTGCCAGCAGCCAGTTGCGGGACACCCGGGGTGAAAAACTGTTTTTT.

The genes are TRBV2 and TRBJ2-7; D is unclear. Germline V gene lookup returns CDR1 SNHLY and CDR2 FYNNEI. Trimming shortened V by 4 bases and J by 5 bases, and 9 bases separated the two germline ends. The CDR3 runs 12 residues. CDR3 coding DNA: TGTGCCAGCAGTGGCGCCCCGGACGAGCAGTACTTC. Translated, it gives CASSGAPDEQYF.

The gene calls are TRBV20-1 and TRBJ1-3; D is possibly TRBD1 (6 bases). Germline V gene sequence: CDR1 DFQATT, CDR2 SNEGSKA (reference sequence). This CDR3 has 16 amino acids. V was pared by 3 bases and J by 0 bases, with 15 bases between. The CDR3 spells CSARTDRESSGNTIYF. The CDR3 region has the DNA TGCAGTGCTAGGACGGACAGAGAAAGCTCTGGAAACACCATATATTTT.

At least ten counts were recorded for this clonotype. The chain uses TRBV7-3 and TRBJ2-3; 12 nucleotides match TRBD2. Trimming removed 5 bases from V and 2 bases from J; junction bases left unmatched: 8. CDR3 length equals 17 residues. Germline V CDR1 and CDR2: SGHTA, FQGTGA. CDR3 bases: TGTGCCAGCAGCCTAGGGACTAGCGGGTGGCCCACAGATACGCAGTATTTT. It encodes CASSLGTSGWPTDTQYF.

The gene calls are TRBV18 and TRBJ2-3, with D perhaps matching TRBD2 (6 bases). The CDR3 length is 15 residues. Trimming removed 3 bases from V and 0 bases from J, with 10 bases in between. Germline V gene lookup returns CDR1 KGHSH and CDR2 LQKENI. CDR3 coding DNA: TGTGCCAGCTCACCTTTAGCGGACAGCACAGATACGCAGTATTTT. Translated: CASSPLADSTDTQYF.

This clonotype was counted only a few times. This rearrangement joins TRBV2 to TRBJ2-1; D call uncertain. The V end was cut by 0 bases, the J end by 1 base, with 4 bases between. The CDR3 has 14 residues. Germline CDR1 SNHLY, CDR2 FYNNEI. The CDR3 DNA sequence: TGTGCCAGCAGTGAAGCGACGTCCTACAATGAGCAGTTCTTC. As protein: CASSEATSYNEQFF.

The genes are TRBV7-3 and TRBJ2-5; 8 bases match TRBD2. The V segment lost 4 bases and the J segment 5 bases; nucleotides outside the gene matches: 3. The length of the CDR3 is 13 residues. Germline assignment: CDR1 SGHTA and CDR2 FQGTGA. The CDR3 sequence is CASSSGLGETQYF. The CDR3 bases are TGTGCCAGCAGCTCGGGACTAGGGGAGACCCAGTACTTC.

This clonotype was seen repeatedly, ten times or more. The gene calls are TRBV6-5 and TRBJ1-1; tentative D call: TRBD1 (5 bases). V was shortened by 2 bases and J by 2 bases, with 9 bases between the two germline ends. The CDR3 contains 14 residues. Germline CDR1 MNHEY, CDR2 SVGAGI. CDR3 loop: CASSYLQGNTEAFF. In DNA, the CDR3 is TGTGCCAGCAGTTACCTGCAGGGCAACACTGAAGCTTTCTTT.